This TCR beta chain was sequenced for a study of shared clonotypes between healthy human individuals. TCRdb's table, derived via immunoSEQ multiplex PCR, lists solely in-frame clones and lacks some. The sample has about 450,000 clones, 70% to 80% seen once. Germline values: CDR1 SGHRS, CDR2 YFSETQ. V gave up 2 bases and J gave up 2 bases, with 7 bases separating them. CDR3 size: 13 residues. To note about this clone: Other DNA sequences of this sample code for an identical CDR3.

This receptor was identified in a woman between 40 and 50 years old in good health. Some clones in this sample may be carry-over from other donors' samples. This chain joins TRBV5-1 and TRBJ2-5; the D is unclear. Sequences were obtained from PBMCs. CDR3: CASSFRGQETQYF. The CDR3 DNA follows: TGCGCCAGCAGCTTTAGAGGTCAAGAGACCCAGTACTTC. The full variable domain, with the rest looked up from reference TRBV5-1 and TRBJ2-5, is KAGVTQTPRYLIKTRGQQVTLSCSPISGHRSVSWYQQTPGQGLQFLFEYFSETQRNKGNFPGRFSGRQFSNSRSEMNVSTLELGDSALYLCASSFRGQETQYFGPGTRLLVL.